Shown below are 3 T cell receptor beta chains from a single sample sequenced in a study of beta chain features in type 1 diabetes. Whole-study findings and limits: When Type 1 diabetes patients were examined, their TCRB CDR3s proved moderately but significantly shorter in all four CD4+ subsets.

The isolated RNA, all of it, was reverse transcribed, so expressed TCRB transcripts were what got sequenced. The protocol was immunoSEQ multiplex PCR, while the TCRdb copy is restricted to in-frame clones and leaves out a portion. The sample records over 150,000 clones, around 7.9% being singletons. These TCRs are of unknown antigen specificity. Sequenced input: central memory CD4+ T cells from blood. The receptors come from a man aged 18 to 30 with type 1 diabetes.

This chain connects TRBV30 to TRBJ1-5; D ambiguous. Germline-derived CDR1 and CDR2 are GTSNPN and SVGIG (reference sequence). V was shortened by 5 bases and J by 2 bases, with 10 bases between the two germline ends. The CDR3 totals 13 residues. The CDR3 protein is CAWGQNGNQPQHF. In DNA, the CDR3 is TGTGCCTGGGGCCAAAATGGCAATCAGCCCCAGCATTTT. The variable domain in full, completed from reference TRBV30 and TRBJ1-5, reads SQTIHQWPATLVQPVGSPLSLECTVEGTSNPNLYWYRQAAGRGLQLLFYSVGIGQISSEVPQNLSASRPQDRQFILSSKKLLLSDSGFYLCAWGQNGNQPQHFGDGTRLSIL.

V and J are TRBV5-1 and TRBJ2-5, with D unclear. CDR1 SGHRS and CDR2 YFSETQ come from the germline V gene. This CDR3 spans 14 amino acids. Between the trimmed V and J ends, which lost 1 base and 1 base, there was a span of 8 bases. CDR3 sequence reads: CASSLRLIQETQYF. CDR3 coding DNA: TGCGCCAGCAGCTTGCGACTGATCCAAGAGACCCAGTACTTC. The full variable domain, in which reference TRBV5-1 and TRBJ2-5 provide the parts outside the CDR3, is KAGVTQTPRYLIKTRGQQVTLSCSPISGHRSVSWYQQTPGQGLQFLFEYFSETQRNKGNFPGRFSGRQFSNSRSEMNVSTLELGDSALYLCASSLRLIQETQYFGPGTRLLVL.

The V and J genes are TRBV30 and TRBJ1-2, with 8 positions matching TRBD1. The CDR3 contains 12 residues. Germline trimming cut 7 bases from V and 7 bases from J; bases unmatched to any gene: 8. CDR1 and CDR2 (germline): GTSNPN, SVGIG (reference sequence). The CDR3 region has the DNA TGTGCCTCTTACCAGGGGGCGGCTGGCTACACCTTC. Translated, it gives CASYQGAAGYTF.